This T cell receptor (beta chain) was sequenced in a study of PD-1 blockade in classical Hodgkin lymphoma. Brentuximab vedotin exposure varied, and every patient relapsed after autologous stem cell transplantation. Only in-frame clones appear in the TCRdb table, and some are missing; sequencing was by immunoSEQ multiplex PCR. The sample has tens of thousands of clones; around 70% are singletons. This receptor was obtained from a human donor with classical Hodgkin lymphoma. The starting material was peripheral blood mononuclear cells (PBMCs), obtained at baseline.

The CDR3 nucleotides are TGTGCCAGCAGCTTATCGGGACTGATGAACACTGAAGCTTTCTTT. Amino acids: CASSLSGLMNTEAFF. The chain combines TRBV5-6 with TRBJ1-1; tentatively, D is TRBD1 (5 bases). V lost 2 bases, J lost 0 bases, and 11 bases lay in between. The CDR3 extends over 15 amino acids. Germline loops: CDR1 SGHDT, CDR2 YYEEEE.